These T cell receptor beta chains were read from a single sample in a study of response to subunit inactivated influenza vaccine. TCRdb itself ran the RT-PCR reads through MiXCR, one entry per CDR3 protein. Altogether about 520,000 distinct CDR3 sequences are present, 25% being singletons, with the ten largest covering 1.5% to 2%. The sequencing used CD4+ T cells sorted from PBMCs, collected about 5 days after vaccination. The receptors come from a man aged 45-65 years who received an inactivated influenza vaccine. CDR3s include the opening cysteine and the closing phenylalanine or tryptophan. A D gene is named only where the DNA matches it firmly.

v_gene	j_gene	d_gene	CDR3aa
TRBV20-1	TRBJ1-1	.	CSAAEVRAHTEAFF
TRBV3-1	TRBJ2-6	TRBD1	CASSPTGTVANVLTF
TRBV4-2	TRBJ2-1	TRBD1	CASSQDLGTGGNEQFF
TRBV7-2	TRBJ2-1	.	CASSFRTINEQFF
TRBV2	TRBJ2-5	TRBD1	CASSGGGQGETQYF
TRBV5-5	TRBJ2-5	TRBD2	CASSLLLAALQETQYF
TRBV29-1	TRBJ2-6	.	CSVEDMTISGANVLTF
TRBV28	TRBJ2-2	.	CASTRAARVTGELFF
TRBV4-3	TRBJ2-7	TRBD1	CASSQDWTGGISYEQYF
TRBV20-1	TRBJ1-5	TRBD1	CSASSQGASNQPQHF
TRBV28	TRBJ1-2	.	CASSLRREYTF
TRBV11-2	TRBJ1-3	.	CASSARDNSPGNTIYF
TRBV29-1	TRBJ2-1	.	CSVEPRFNNEQFF
TRBV29-1	TRBJ2-1	.	CSVRVLGRGEQFF
TRBV6-2/TRBV6-3	TRBJ2-7	TRBD1	CASSYSDREALSTYEQYF